The 15 T cell receptor beta chains below were found in one sample sequenced in a study of T cell responses to AZD1222 COVID-19 vaccine. Only in-frame clones appear in the TCRdb table, and some are missing; sequencing was by immunoSEQ multiplex PCR. The sample has 150,000 to 200,000 clones; approximately 86% are singletons. This sample comprised peripheral blood, obtained on day 0 of AZD1222 vaccination. These receptors were taken from an adult in good health.

V is TRBV28 and J is TRBJ1-2; TRBD1 agrees at 7 bases. V shed 3 bases, J shed 4 bases, and the junction held 5 bases outside the gene matches. Germline V gene lookup returns CDR1 MDHEN and CDR2 SYDVKM. The CDR3 spans 14 residues. CDR3 residues: CASSFPDRAYGYTF. The CDR3 coding sequence is TGTGCCAGCAGTTTTCCCGACAGGGCCTATGGCTACACCTTC.

Points on this clone: The same CDR3 arises from other DNA sequences in this sample as well. The CDR3 protein is CASSLSPDPDHEQYF. The DNA for the CDR3 is TGTGCCAGCAGTTTATCGCCAGACCCCGACCACGAGCAGTACTTC. The V and J genes are TRBV28 and TRBJ2-7; unclear D gene. The CDR3 totals 15 residues. V lost 1 base to trimming and J lost 5 bases, with 15 bases between them. Germline CDR1 and CDR2: MDHEN and SYDVKM.

The V and J genes are TRBV7-8 and TRBJ2-3, with D possibly being TRBD1 (6 bases). Germline V CDR1 and CDR2: SGHVS, FQNEAQ. CDR3 length equals 14 residues. Trimming took 6 bases from V and 0 from J, leaving 10 bases between them. CDR3 residues: CASRYRESTDTQYF. The CDR3 DNA reads TGTGCCAGCAGGTACAGGGAGAGCACAGATACGCAGTATTTT. The whole variable domain, remainder taken from reference TRBV7-8 and TRBJ2-3, is GAGVSQSPRYKVAKRGQDVALRCDPISGHVSLFWYQQALGQGPEFLTYFQNEAQLDKSGLPSDRFFAERPEGSVSTLKIQRTQQEDSAVYLCASRYRESTDTQYFGPGTRLTVL.

The gene calls are TRBV30 and TRBJ1-1, with TRBD1 identical over 7 bases. The CDR3 is 13 amino acids. With V trimmed by 4 bases and J by 3 bases, 5 bases remained unmatched. The germline V gene encodes CDR1 GTSNPN and CDR2 SVGIG (reference sequence). The CDR3 DNA is TGTGCCTGGAAAGGGACAGCAGACACTGAAGCTTTCTTT. It codes for CAWKGTADTEAFF.

This clone was observed a handful of times. DNA of the CDR3: TGTGCCAGCAGCTCAACCGGGACCTTCACAGATACGCAGTATTTT. Amino acid sequence: CASSSTGTFTDTQYF. V and J are TRBV7-3 and TRBJ2-3, with D perhaps matching TRBD1 or TRBD2 (5 bases each). The CDR3 covers 15 residues. Germline CDR1 is SGHTA and CDR2 is FQGTGA. Trimming cost V 4 bases and J 2 bases, with 13 bases left between them. Looking up the rest from reference TRBV7-3 and TRBJ2-3 gives the full variable domain: GAGVSQTPSNKVTEKGKYVELRCDPISGHTALYWYRQSLGQGPEFLIYFQGTGAADDSGLPNDRFFAVRPEGSVSTLKIQRTERGDSAVYLCASSSTGTFTDTQYFGPGTRLTVL.

Regarding this clone: One end of the junction does not line up with germline, which may come from a read error. This sequence joins TRBV28 and TRBJ2-7; tentative D call: TRBD2 (6 bases). The germline gives CDR1 MDHEN, CDR2 SYDVKM. This CDR3 is 12 amino acids long. The CDR3 region is CASSTSGGRRDF. The DNA for the CDR3 is TGTGCCAGCAGCACTTCCGGGGGAAGAAGAGACTTC.

This clone was seen only once. V is TRBV6-2 or TRBV6-3 and J is TRBJ2-1; TRBD1 is a possible D gene (6 bases). V lost 5 bases and J 6 bases, leaving 11 bases between the germline ends. This CDR3 comprises 13 residues. Germline V CDR1 and CDR2: MNHEY, SVGEGT. CDR3 region: CASSRGQFNEQFF. The CDR3 DNA is TGTGCCAGCAGTCGCGGACAGTTCAATGAGCAGTTCTTC.

The V and J genes are TRBV2 and TRBJ2-7, with D hard to call. The CDR3 extends over 12 amino acids. V lost 6 bases and J 2 bases, leaving 8 bases between the germline ends. The germline CDR1 and CDR2 sequences are SNHLY and FYNNEI. CDR3: CASSPRTYEQYF. The CDR3 nucleotides are TGTGCCAGCAGCCCAAGAACCTACGAGCAGTACTTC.

The chain links TRBV4-3 to TRBJ1-2; D is uncertain. The V end lost 4 bases, the J end lost 6 bases, and 12 bases lay between the germline ends. CDR3 length: 13 residues. Germline V CDR1 and CDR2: LGHNA, YSLEER. The CDR3 nucleotides are TGCGCCAGCAGCCCCCTGGGTCAAGATGGCTACACCTTC. Its protein is CASSPLGQDGYTF.

The V call is TRBV18, the J call TRBJ1-5, with 8 bases identical to TRBD1. Germline V lookup: CDR1 KGHSH, CDR2 LQKENI. The V segment lost 4 bases and the J segment 5 bases; nucleotides outside the gene matches: 7. The CDR3 runs 15 residues. For the CDR3, the DNA is TGTGCCAGCTCACGTTCCGACAGGGGTGATCAGCCCCAGCATTTT. Amino acids: CASSRSDRGDQPQHF.

V gene TRBV7-9 combines with J gene TRBJ1-1; a weak D match, TRBD1 (5 bases). With 2 bases removed from V and 1 base from J, the gap between germline ends came to 11 bases. The CDR3 sequence is 15 residues long. The germline V gene encodes CDR1 SEHNR and CDR2 FQNEAQ (reference sequence). CDR3 bases: TGTGCCAGCAGCTTAAAGGGGACGAGGAACACTGAAGCTTTCTTT. Translated, it gives CASSLKGTRNTEAFF.

The chain joins TRBV28 to TRBJ1-4, with D uncertain. The germline gives CDR1 MDHEN, CDR2 SYDVKM. V was clipped by 1 base and J by 8 bases, with 14 bases between them. This CDR3 region has 15 residues. The CDR3 coding sequence is TGTGCCAGCAGTTTATTTTCCCGGCAGGACGAAAAACTGTTTTTT. Residues: CASSLFSRQDEKLFF.

V is TRBV28 and J is TRBJ1-5; 9 bases align to TRBD1. The CDR3 consists of 15 residues. The V gene's germline CDR1 is MDHEN and CDR2 SYDVKM. With 8 bases clipped from V and 6 bases from J, the junction kept 11 bases outside the gene matches. The CDR3: CASRQTGGQSQPQHF. In nucleotides, the CDR3 is TGTGCCAGCCGACAAACAGGGGGCCAGAGTCAGCCCCAGCATTTT.

V usage is TRBV6-5 and J usage is TRBJ1-2; D not resolved. The V gene's germline CDR1 is MNHEY and CDR2 SVGAGI. The CDR3 totals 13 residues. With 5 bases removed from V and 5 bases from J, the gap between germline ends came to 12 bases. As DNA, the CDR3 is TGTGCCAGCAGTCCGCGGAGACTGTATGGCTACACCTTC. Translated: CASSPRRLYGYTF.

The J gene is TRBJ2-5, the V gene TRBV30, with a possible D match to TRBD1 (5 bases). Germline values: CDR1 GTSNPN, CDR2 SVGIG (reference sequence). This CDR3 has 13 residues. The V end was cut by 2 bases, the J end by 3 bases, with 10 bases between. CDR3 amino acids: CAWSWGIKETQYF. CDR3 in DNA: TGTGCCTGGAGTTGGGGCATTAAAGAGACCCAGTACTTC.